The TCR beta chain under discussion was sequenced for a study of T cell repertoires in cytomegalovirus infection. Overall study: Recently identified HLA-C-restricted and well-studied HLA-B-restricted CMV epitopes were used.

This clonotype was detected only a few times. The antigen remains unidentified. TCRdb used MiXCR to reprocess the reads, holding one entry per CDR3 protein. The table lists fewer than 1,000,000 distinct CDR3 sequences, roughly a third of them singletons, with roughly 12% in the top ten. The CDR3 length is 15 residues. Per germline, CDR1 WSHSY and CDR2 SAAADI. Trimming took off 0 bases at V and 0 bases at J, with 6 bases between the two ends. The V and J genes are TRBV10-2 and TRBJ1-5; D is uncertain. This sample comprised cultured CD8+ T cells from PBMCs, obtained from culture after CMV antigen stimulation. The sequence derives from a human donor in good health (CMV status not recorded). Some clones in this sample may be carry-over from other donors' samples. CDR3 DNA sequence: TGCGCCAGCAGTGAGTCAACAGTTAGCAATCAGCCCCAGCATTTT. It specifies CASSESTVSNQPQHF.